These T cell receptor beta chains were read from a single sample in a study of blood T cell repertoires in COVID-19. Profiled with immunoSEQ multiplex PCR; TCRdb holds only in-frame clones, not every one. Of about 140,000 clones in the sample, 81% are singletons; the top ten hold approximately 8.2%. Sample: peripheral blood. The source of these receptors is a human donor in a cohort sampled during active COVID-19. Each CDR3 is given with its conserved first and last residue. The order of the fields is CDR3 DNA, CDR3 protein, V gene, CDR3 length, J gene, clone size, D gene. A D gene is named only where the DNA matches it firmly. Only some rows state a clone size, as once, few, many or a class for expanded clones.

DNA: TGTGCCAGCAGTTACGGGGGCAGGACCTACGAGCAGTACTTC; CDR3: CASSYGGRTYEQYF; V: TRBV6-5; length: 14; J: TRBJ2-7; size: .; D: .
DNA: TGTGCCAGCAGTTACTTTGGCGGGAGCTACAATGAGCAGTTCTTC; CDR3: CASSYFGGSYNEQFF; V: TRBV6-2/TRBV6-3; length: 15; J: TRBJ2-1; size: .; D: TRBD2
DNA: TGTGCCAACCGGGACAGGGTAAATTCACCCCTCCACTTT; CDR3: CANRDRVNSPLHF; V: TRBV2; length: 13; J: TRBJ1-6; size: .; D: TRBD1
DNA: TGTGCCAGCGGCCTGACAGGGGGTTTCAAAGAGACCCAGTACTTC; CDR3: CASGLTGGFKETQYF; V: TRBV7-2; length: 15; J: TRBJ2-5; size: .; D: TRBD1
DNA: TGCGCCAGCAGTCAATCGCGGGGGTGTACAGTGAATCAGCCCCAGCATTTT; CDR3: CASSQSRGCTVNQPQHF; V: TRBV23-1; length: 17; J: TRBJ1-5; size: .; D: .
DNA: TGTGCCAGCAGCTTAGGTTCGGGGGGCGCATACGAGCAGTACTTC; CDR3: CASSLGSGGAYEQYF; V: TRBV7-2; length: 15; J: TRBJ2-7; size: .; D: .
DNA: TGTGCCAGCCCCCGAAAAGGCAGGCTTACCTACGAGCAGTACTTC; CDR3: CASPRKGRLTYEQYF; V: TRBV21-1; length: 15; J: TRBJ2-7; size: .; D: .
DNA: TGTGCCAGCAGTAAGGCTGGACAGAGGCAAGAGACCCAGTACTTC; CDR3: CASSKAGQRQETQYF; V: TRBV6-2/TRBV6-3; length: 15; J: TRBJ2-5; size: .; D: .
DNA: TGTGCCAGCAGCCGGACTAGCGGGAGGAGTGAGCAGTTCTTC; CDR3: CASSRTSGRSEQFF; V: TRBV6-2/TRBV6-3; length: 14; J: TRBJ2-1; size: .; D: TRBD2
DNA: TGCGCCAGCAGCTTGGGACAGGGGGCCATCTACGAGCAGTACTTC; CDR3: CASSLGQGAIYEQYF; V: TRBV5-1; length: 15; J: TRBJ2-7; size: .; D: TRBD1
DNA: TGTGCCAGCTCACCGGGGTCAGGGGGAGAGCAGTACTTC; CDR3: CASSPGSGGEQYF; V: TRBV18; length: 13; J: TRBJ2-7; size: .; D: TRBD1
DNA: TGCGCCAGCAGCTTTCGGGGGGGCACCGGGGAGCTGTTTTTT; CDR3: CASSFRGGTGELFF; V: TRBV5-1; length: 14; J: TRBJ2-2; size: .; D: TRBD2
DNA: TGTGCCATCAGTGCTTCCCTTTACGAGCAGTACTTC; CDR3: CAISASLYEQYF; V: TRBV10-3; length: 12; J: TRBJ2-7; size: .; D: .
DNA: TGTGCCAGCAGTTTTCCGGTCGGGGCAGGGGAAATTTACCACGAGCAGTACTTC; CDR3: CASSFPVGAGEIYHEQYF; V: TRBV28; length: 18; J: TRBJ2-7; size: .; D: .
DNA: TGTGCCAGCAGTTCAGGGGGTTTTGGTCTAGCGGGCTACGAGCAGTACTTC; CDR3: CASSSGGFGLAGYEQYF; V: TRBV7-8; length: 17; J: TRBJ2-7; size: .; D: .
DNA: TGTGCCAGCTCACCACGAGGACAGGGGCTGGCTGCTCTCGGAAACACCATATATTTT; CDR3: CASSPRGQGLAALGNTIYF; V: TRBV18; length: 19; J: TRBJ1-3; size: .; D: TRBD1
DNA: TGTGCCAGCAGTGGGGGGCAGGACCAAGAGACCCAGTACTTC; CDR3: CASSGGQDQETQYF; V: TRBV6-4; length: 14; J: TRBJ2-5; size: .; D: .
DNA: TGTGCCAGCAGCCCTCCCGGGACAGGGACTTCACCCCTCCACTTT; CDR3: CASSPPGTGTSPLHF; V: TRBV7-9; length: 15; J: TRBJ1-6; size: .; D: TRBD1
DNA: TGTGCCAGCAGTTTAGTAAGCGGGAGTAGGGAGACCCAGTACTTC; CDR3: CASSLVSGSRETQYF; V: TRBV6-6; length: 15; J: TRBJ2-5; size: .; D: TRBD2
DNA: TGTGCCAGCAGTTTCTTGGCCCGAGGGGAGACCCAGTACTTC; CDR3: CASSFLARGETQYF; V: TRBV27; length: 14; J: TRBJ2-5; size: .; D: .
DNA: TGTGCCAGCAGTGATAGCGGACTCAACACCGGGGAGCTGTTTTTT; CDR3: CASSDSGLNTGELFF; V: TRBV6-1; length: 15; J: TRBJ2-2; size: .; D: .
DNA: TGTGCCACCAGTGATTCCAAATCGAGGGGAAACACCATATATTTT; CDR3: CATSDSKSRGNTIYF; V: TRBV24-1; length: 15; J: TRBJ1-3; size: .; D: .
DNA: TGTGCCAGTAGTGGTTTCCTCTCAGGACTAGCGCTCGGGGAGCTGTTTTTT; CDR3: CASSGFLSGLALGELFF; V: TRBV19; length: 17; J: TRBJ2-2; size: few; D: TRBD2
DNA: TGTGCCAGCAGCTTAGACTTCCCCGGACAGAGCGGCCCCAAAAACATTCAGTACTTC; CDR3: CASSLDFPGQSGPKNIQYF; V: TRBV11-2; length: 19; J: TRBJ2-4; size: .; D: .
DNA: TGTGCCAGTAGCTTAAGCGGGAGCGGGTCCAATGAGCAGTTCTTC; CDR3: CASSLSGSGSNEQFF; V: TRBV19; length: 15; J: TRBJ2-1; size: few; D: TRBD2
DNA: TGTGCCAGCAGATCTCCCCGACAGGGAGGTTGGGAAAAACTGTTTTTT; CDR3: CASRSPRQGGWEKLFF; V: TRBV28; length: 16; J: TRBJ1-4; size: .; D: TRBD1